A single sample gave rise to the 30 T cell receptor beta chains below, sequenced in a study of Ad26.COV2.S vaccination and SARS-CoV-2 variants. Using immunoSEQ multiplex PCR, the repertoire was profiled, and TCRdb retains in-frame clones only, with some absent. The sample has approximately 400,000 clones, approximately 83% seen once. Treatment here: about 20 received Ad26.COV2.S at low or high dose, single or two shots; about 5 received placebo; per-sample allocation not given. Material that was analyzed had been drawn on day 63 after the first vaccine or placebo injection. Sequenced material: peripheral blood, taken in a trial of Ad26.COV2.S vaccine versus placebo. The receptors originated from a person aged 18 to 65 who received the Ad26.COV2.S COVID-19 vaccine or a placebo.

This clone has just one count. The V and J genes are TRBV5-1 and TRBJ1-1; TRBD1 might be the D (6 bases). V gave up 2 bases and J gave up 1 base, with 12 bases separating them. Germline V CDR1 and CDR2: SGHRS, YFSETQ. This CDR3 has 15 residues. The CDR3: CASSLSGTRNTEAFF. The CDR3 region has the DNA TGCGCCAGCAGCTTATCCGGGACACGGAACACTGAAGCTTTCTTT.

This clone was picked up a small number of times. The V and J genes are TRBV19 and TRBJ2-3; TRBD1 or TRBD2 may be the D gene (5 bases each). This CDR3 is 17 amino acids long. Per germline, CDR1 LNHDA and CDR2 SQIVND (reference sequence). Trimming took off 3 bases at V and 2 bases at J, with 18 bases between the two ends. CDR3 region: CASSMEAPGTYTDTQYF. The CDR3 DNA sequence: TGTGCCAGTAGTATGGAAGCCCCAGGGACCTACACAGATACGCAGTATTTT.

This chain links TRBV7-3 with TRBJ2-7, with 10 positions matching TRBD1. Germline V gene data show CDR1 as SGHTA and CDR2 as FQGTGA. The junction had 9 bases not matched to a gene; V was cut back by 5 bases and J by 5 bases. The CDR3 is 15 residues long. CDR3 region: CASSPLRDRGNEQYF. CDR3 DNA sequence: TGTGCCAGCAGCCCCCTCCGGGACAGGGGCAACGAGCAGTACTTC.

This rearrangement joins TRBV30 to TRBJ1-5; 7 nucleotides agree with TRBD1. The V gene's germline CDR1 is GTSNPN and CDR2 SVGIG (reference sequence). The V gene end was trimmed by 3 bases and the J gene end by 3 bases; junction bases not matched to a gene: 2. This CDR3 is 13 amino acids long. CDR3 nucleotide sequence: TGTGCCTGGAGGGGACAGTACAATCAGCCCCAGCATTTT. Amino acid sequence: CAWRGQYNQPQHF.

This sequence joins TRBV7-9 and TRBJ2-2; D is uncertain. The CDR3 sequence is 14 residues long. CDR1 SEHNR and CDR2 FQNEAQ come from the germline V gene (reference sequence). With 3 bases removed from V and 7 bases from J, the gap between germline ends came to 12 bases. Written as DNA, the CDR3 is TGTGCCAGCAGCTTCGGGTTAGCCCACGGGGAGCTGTTTTTT. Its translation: CASSFGLAHGELFF.

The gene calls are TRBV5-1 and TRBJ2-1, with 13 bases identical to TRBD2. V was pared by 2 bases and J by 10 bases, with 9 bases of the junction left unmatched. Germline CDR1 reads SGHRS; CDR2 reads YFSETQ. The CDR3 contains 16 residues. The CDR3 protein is CASSLRTSGGLGEQFF. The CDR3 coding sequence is TGCGCCAGCAGCTTACGGACTAGCGGGGGCCTAGGGGAGCAGTTCTTC. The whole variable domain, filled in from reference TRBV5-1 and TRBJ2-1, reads KAGVTQTPRYLIKTRGQQVTLSCSPISGHRSVSWYQQTPGQGLQFLFEYFSETQRNKGNFPGRFSGRQFSNSRSEMNVSTLELGDSALYLCASSLRTSGGLGEQFFGPGTRLTVL.

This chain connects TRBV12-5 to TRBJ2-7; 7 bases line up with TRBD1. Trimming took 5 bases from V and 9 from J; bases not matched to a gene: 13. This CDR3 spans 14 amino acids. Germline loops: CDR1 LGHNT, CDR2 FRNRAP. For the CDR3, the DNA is TGTGCTAGTGGTCCCCGGGACAGCAGGGCGAGGCAGTACTTC. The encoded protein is CASGPRDSRARQYF.

The CDR3: CASSPDGLNGYGYTF. The CDR3 DNA follows: TGTGCCAGCTCACCGGATGGACTTAATGGCTATGGCTACACCTTC. V usage is TRBV18 and J usage is TRBJ1-2; no definite D call. The ends were cut back, 3 bases at V and 4 bases at J, with 15 bases in the middle. The CDR3 is 15 residues long. CDR1 and CDR2 from the germline V gene are KGHSH and LQKENI.

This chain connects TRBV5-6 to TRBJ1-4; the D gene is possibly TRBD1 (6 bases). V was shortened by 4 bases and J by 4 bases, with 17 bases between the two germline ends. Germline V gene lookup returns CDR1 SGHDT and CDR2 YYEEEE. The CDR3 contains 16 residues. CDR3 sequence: CASSGGSGQNNEKLFF. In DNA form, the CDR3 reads TGTGCCAGCAGCGGGGGGTCCGGACAGAATAATGAAAAACTGTTTTTT.

This chain's CDR3 is CASSYSKFLGRDDGYTF. The CDR3 DNA follows: TGTGCCAGCAGTTACTCGAAATTTCTCGGGAGAGACGATGGCTACACCTTC. This chain uses TRBV6-2 or TRBV6-3 with TRBJ1-2; no reliable D call. Germline CDR1 is MNHEY and CDR2 is SVGEGT. CDR3 length: 17 amino acids. The V end was cut by 0 bases, the J end by 6 bases, with 20 bases between.

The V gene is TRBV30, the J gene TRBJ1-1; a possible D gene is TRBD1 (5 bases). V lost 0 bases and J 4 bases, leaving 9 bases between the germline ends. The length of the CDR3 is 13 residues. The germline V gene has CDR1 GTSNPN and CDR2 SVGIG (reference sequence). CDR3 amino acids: CAWSVRGGTEAFF. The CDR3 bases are TGTGCCTGGAGTGTACGCGGGGGCACTGAAGCTTTCTTT.

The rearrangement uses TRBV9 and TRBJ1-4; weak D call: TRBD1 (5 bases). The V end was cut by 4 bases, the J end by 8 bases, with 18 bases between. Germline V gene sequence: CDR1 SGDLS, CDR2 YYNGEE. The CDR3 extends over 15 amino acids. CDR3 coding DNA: TGTGCCAGCAGCCTGCCGACGGGGGTAGAAGAAAAACTGTTTTTT. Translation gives CASSLPTGVEEKLFF.

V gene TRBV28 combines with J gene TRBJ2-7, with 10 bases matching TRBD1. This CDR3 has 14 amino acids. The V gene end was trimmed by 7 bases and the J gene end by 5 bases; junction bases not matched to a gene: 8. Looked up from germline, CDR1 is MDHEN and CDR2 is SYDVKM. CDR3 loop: CASTQGDRGNEQYF. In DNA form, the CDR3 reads TGTGCCAGCACCCAGGGGGACAGGGGCAACGAGCAGTACTTC.

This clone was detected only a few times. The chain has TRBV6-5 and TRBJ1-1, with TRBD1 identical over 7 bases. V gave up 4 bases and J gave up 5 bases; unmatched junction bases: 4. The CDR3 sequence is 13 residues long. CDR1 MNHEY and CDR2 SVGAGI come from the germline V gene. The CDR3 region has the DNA TGTGCCAGCAGTTTACAGGGGCGGACTGAAGCTTTCTTT. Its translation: CASSLQGRTEAFF.

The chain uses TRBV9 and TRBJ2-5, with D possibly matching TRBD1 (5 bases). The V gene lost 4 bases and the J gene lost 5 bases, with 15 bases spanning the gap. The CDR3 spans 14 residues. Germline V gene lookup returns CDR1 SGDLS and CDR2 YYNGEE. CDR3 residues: CASSSPLGAETQYF. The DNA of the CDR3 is TGTGCCAGCAGCTCCCCCTTAGGGGCGGAGACCCAGTACTTC.

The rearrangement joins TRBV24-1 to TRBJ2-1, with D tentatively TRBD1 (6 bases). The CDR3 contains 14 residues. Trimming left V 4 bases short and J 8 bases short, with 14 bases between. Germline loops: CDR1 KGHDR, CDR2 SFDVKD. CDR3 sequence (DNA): TGTGCCACCAGTGACCCCCGGACAGAAGATGAGCAGTTCTTC. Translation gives CATSDPRTEDEQFF.

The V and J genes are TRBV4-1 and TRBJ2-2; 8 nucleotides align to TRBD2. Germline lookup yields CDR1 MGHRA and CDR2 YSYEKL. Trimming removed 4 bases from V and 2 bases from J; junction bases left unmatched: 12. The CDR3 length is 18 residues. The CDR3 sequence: CASSLNPLSGGNTGELFF. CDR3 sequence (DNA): TGCGCCAGCAGCCTCAACCCGTTGAGCGGGGGTAACACCGGGGAGCTGTTTTTT.

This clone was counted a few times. Here the CDR3 reads CASSQGSGEQYF. CDR3 bases: TGTGCCAGCAGCCAAGGGTCAGGCGAGCAGTACTTC. The chain couples TRBV3-1 (or the pseudogene TRBV3-2) to TRBJ2-7; D is uncertain. Germline CDR1 and CDR2: LGHDT and YNNKEL (reference sequence). The CDR3 runs to 12 residues. Trimming removed 1 base from V and 6 bases from J, with 7 bases in between.

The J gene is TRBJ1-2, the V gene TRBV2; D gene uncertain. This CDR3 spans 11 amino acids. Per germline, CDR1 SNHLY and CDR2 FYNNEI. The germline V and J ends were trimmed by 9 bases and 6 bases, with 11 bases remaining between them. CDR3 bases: TGTGCCAGGGATAGGACGAATGGCTACACCTTC. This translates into CARDRTNGYTF.

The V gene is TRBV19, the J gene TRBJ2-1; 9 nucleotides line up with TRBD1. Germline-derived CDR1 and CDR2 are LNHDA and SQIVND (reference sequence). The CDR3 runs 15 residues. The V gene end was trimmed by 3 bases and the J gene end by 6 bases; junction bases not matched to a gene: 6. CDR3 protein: CASSIGTGSPNEQFF. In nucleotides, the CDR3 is TGTGCCAGTAGTATTGGGACAGGGTCTCCCAATGAGCAGTTCTTC.

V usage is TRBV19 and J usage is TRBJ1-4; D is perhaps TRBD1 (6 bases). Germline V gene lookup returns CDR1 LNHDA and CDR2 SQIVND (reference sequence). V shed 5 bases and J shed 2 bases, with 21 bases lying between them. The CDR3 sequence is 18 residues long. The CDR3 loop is CASSLFGAPGATNEKLFF. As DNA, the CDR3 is TGTGCCAGTAGTCTTTTCGGTGCGCCGGGGGCCACTAATGAAAAACTGTTTTTT.

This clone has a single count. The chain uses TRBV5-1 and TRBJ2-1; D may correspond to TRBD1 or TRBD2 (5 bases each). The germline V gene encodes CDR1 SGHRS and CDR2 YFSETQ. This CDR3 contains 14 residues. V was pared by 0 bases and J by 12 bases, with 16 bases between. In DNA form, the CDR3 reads TGCGCCAGCAGCTTGGGGGACCCATTCGGGGTGCAGTTCTTC. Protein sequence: CASSLGDPFGVQFF.

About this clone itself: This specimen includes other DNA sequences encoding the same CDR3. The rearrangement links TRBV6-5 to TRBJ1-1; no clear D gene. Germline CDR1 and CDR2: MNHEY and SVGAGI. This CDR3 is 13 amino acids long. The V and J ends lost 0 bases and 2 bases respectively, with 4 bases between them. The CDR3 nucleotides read TGTGCCAGCAGTTACTCCGTTAACACTGAAGCTTTCTTT. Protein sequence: CASSYSVNTEAFF.

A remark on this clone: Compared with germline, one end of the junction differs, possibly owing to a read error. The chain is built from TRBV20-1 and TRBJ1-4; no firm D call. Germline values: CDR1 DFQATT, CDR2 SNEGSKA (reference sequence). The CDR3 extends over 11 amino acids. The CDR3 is CSARRKGRLVF. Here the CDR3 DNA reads TGCAGTGCTAGACGCAAGGGCCGGTTGGTATTT.

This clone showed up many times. This chain's CDR3 is CASSYASGRETQYF. The CDR3, as DNA: TGTGCCAGCAGTTACGCCTCGGGGCGAGAGACCCAGTACTTC. J is TRBJ2-5 and V is TRBV6-5; the D gene could be TRBD1 or TRBD2 (5 bases each). The V end lost 2 bases, the J end lost 4 bases, and 11 bases lay between the germline ends. The germline V gene encodes CDR1 MNHEY and CDR2 SVGAGI. The CDR3 has 14 amino acids.

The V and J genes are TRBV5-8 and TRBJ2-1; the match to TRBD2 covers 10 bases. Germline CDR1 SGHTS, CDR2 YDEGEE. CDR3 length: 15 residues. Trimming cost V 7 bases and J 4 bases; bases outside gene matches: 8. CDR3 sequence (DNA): TGTGCCAGCGTGTGGGGACTAGCGAGGTACAATGAGCAGTTCTTC. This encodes CASVWGLARYNEQFF.

CDR3 region: CASSLLNNQPQHF. The CDR3 DNA reads as TGTGCCAGTAGTCTGTTAAACAATCAGCCCCAGCATTTT. This sequence joins TRBV19 and TRBJ1-5; D unclear. V gave up 5 bases and J gave up 3 bases, with 8 bases separating them. The CDR3 is 13 residues long. CDR1 is LNHDA, CDR2 SQIVND, per germline (reference sequence).

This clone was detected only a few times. CDR3 amino acids: CASSDYGNSNQPQHF. The CDR3 DNA follows: TGTGCCAGCAGTGATTACGGTAATAGCAATCAGCCCCAGCATTTT. This chain joins TRBV2 and TRBJ1-5; D unresolved. From germline, CDR1 is SNHLY and CDR2 FYNNEI. Trimming pared 3 bases from V and 0 bases from J, leaving 9 bases between. The CDR3 has 15 amino acids.

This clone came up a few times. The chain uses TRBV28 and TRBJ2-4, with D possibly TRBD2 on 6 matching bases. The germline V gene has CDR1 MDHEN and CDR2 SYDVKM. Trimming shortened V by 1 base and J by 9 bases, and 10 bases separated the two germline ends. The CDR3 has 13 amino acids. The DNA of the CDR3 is TGTGCCAGCAGTTTATCCGGGGGAGGCATTCAGTACTTC. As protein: CASSLSGGGIQYF.

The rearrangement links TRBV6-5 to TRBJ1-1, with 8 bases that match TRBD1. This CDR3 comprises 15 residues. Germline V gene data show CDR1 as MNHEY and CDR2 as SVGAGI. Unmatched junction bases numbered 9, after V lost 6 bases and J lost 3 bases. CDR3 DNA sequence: TGTGCCAGCAGACAAAATAGGGACAGGTACACTGAAGCTTTCTTT. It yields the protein CASRQNRDRYTEAFF.